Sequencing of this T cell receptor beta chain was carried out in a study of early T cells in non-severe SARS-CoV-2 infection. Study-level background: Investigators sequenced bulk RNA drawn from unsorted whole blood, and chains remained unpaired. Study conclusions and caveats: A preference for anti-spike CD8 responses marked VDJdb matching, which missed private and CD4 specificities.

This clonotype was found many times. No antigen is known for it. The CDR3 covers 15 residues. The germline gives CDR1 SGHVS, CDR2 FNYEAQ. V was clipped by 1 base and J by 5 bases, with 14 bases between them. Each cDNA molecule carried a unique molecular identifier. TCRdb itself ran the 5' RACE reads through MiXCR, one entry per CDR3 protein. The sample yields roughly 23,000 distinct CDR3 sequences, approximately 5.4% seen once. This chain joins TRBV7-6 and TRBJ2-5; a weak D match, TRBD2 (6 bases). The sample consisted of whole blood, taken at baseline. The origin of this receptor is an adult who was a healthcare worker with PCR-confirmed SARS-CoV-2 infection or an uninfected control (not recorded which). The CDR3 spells CASSLGQLAQETQYF. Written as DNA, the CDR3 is TGTGCCAGCAGCTTAGGACAACTAGCTCAGGAGACCCAGTACTTC.